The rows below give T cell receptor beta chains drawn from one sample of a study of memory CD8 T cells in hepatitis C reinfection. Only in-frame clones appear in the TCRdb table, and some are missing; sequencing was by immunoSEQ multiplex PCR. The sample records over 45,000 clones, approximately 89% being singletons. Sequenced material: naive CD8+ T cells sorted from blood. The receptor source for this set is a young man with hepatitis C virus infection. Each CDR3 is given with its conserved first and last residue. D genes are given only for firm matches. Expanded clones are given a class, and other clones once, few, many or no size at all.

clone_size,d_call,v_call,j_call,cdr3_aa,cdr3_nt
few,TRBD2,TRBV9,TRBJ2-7,CASSATSGGTYEQYF,TGTGCCAGCAGCGCGACTAGCGGGGGAACCTACGAGCAGTACTTC
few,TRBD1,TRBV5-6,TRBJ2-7,CASSPGQDYEQYF,TGTGCCAGCAGTCCGGGACAGGATTACGAGCAGTACTTC
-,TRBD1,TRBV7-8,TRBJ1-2,CASSLARDRGDYGYTF,TGTGCCAGCAGCTTAGCCCGGGACAGGGGGGACTATGGCTACACCTTC
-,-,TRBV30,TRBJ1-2,CAWSVRRAGFIQGYTF,TGTGCCTGGAGTGTAAGAAGGGCGGGCTTTATTCAAGGCTACACCTTC
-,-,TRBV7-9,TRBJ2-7,CATLRLSYEQYF,TGTGCCACTCTGCGACTTTCATACGAGCAGTACTTC
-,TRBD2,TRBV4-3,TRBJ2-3,CASSQDWTSGGFTDTQYF,TGCGCCAGCAGCCAGGATTGGACTAGCGGGGGATTCACAGATACGCAGTATTTT
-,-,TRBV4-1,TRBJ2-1,CASSHPPGEQFF,TGCGCCAGCAGCCACCCCCCAGGTGAGCAGTTCTTC
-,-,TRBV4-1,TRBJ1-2,CASSQDPGQNYGYTF,TGCGCCAGCAGCCAAGATCCCGGACAAAACTATGGCTACACCTTC
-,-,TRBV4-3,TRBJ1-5,CASSQAGGNQPQHF,TGCGCCAGCAGCCAAGCGGGGGGGAATCAGCCCCAGCATTTT
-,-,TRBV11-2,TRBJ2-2,CASSLVKGFGGTGELFF,TGTGCCAGCAGCTTAGTGAAAGGTTTCGGCGGCACCGGGGAGCTGTTTTTT